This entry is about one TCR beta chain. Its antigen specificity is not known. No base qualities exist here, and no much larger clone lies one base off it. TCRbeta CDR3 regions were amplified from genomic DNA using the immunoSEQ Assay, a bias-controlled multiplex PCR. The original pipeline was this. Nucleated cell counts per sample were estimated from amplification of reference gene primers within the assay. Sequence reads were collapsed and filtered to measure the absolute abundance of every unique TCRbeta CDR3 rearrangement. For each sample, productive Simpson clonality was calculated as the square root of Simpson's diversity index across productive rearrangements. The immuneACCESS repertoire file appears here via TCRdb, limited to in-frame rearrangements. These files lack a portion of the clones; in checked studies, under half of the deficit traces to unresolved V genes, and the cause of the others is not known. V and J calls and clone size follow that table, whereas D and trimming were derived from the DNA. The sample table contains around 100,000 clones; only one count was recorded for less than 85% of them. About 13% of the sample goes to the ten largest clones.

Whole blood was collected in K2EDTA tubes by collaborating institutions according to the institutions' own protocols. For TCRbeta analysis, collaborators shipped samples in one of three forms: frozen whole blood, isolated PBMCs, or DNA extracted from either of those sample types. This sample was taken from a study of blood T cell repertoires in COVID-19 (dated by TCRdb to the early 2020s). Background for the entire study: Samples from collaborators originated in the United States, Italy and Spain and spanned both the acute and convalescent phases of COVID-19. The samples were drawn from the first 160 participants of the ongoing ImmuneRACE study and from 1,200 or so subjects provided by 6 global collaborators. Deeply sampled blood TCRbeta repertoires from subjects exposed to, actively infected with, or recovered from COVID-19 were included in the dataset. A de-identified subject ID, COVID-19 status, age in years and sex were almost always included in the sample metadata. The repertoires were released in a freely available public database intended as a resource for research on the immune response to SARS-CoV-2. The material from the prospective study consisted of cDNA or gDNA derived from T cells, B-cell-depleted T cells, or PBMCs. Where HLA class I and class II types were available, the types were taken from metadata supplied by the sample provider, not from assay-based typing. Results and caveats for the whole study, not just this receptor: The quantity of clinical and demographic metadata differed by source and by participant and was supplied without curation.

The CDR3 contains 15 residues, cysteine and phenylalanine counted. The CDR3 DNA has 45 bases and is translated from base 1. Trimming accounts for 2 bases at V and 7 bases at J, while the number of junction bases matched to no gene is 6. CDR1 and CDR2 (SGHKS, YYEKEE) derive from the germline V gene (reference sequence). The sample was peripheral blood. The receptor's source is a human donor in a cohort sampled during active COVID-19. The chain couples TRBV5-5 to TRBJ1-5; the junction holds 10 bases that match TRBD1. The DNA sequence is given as TGTGCCAGCAGCTTACCCGGGACAGGGGACCAGCCCCAGCATTTT. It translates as CASSLPGTGDQPQHF.